This T cell receptor (beta chain) was captured by sequencing in a study of CD8+ T cells in alopecia areata (dated by TCRdb to about 2018). Background on the whole study: The treated patients, all with moderate-to-severe alopecia areata, were enrolled in an open-label pilot trial of oral tofacitinib given at 5 to 10 mg twice daily. Clonality in the scalp was compared among normal scalp (n=4), patchy alopecia areata scalp (n=8), and alopecia totalis/universalis scalp (n=8). Human TCRbeta sequencing covered scalp tissue and sorted CD4+ and CD8+ peripheral blood T cells from patchy and totalis/universalis alopecia areata patients and healthy controls. Tofacitinib was given for 6 to 18 months, followed by 6 months of follow-up off drug to assess delayed response and recurrence. The RNA source kit depended on sample type: the PAXgene miRNA kit for fixed scalp, the miRNeasy kit for PBMCs, and the RNeasy kit for mouse skin. TCRbeta CDR3 regions were amplified by immunoSEQ multiplex PCR with 35 Vbeta forward and 13 Jbeta reverse primers. The study used high-throughput TCRbeta sequencing to examine T cell clonal expansion in alopecia areata, in both the C3H/HeJ mouse model and human patients. Patients on tofacitinib were biopsied at baseline and after 4 and 24 weeks of treatment, and several of the patients also had a later scalp biopsy. Overall results and qualifications from the work: Unlike mouse skin, which is dominated by gammadelta T cells, normal human skin has resident alphabeta T cells that are also sequenced, and this complicates analysis of the scalp TCR repertoire. Compared with normal scalp, lesional scalp, particularly in alopecia totalis/universalis, had higher clonality and more expanded CD8+ clones, which suggests antigenic drive. TCR sequences shared between patients were less clear than in mice, possibly partly because of HLA diversity in the patient population.

On this clone: Its antigen target is currently unknown. No clone much larger than this one lies a single base away; base qualities are absent.

Library construction relied on the immunoSEQ multiplex PCR assay. RNA was extracted from all samples and reverse transcribed into cDNA, which served as template for TCR sequencing. First-strand cDNA was synthesized using SuperScript III with a 2:1 mix of oligo-dT and random hexamers. A synthetic immune receptor repertoire was used to gauge amplification bias, and whatever bias remained was removed computationally. On the study's bioinformatics: Raw reads were preprocessed to remove errors, and CDR3 was defined by IMGT conventions from the conserved cysteine to phenylalanine. To get clonality, Shannon entropy was normalized by log2 of the number of productive unique TCRs and the result was subtracted from 1. Whether scalp clones were CD4 or CD8 was inferred by matching scalp TCRbeta sequences against CD4 and CD8 repertoires sorted from blood. Drawn from immuneACCESS, this table holds only the in-frame rearrangements with V and J called that TCRdb kept. Clones are partly lost; checked studies trace under half to an unresolved V gene and leave the rest unexplained. The V and J calls and clone size come from that table; D and trimming were worked out from the DNA. Across this sample there are more than 150,000 clones, with 40% to 60% seen only once. The ten largest clones represent less than 20% of the sample.

Read against the paper, the sample's time point label means: baseline before oral tofacitinib. From alopecia areata patients, peripheral blood was collected along with lesional scalp punch biopsies. PBMCs were isolated by density centrifugation and stained for CD3, CD4 and CD8, after which CD4+ and CD8+ T cells were sorted on a FACSAria. The cysteine opens and the phenylalanine closes a CDR3 of 11 amino acids. The kept DNA is CDR3 alone, 33 bases in frame from the first base. The germline V gene sets CDR1 to WSHSY and CDR2 to SAAADI. V lost 7 bases and J lost 1 base; the stretch between them is 4 bases long.

This receptor chain uses TRBV10-2 and TRBJ1-1, with an unclear D gene assignment. The receptor was derived from a human donor with alopecia areata. This sample comprised CD8+ T cells sorted from blood, obtained at week 0. The CDR3 reads as follows: CASIGNTEAFF. The DNA sequence is given as TGCGCCAGCATCGGGAACACTGAAGCTTTCTTT.